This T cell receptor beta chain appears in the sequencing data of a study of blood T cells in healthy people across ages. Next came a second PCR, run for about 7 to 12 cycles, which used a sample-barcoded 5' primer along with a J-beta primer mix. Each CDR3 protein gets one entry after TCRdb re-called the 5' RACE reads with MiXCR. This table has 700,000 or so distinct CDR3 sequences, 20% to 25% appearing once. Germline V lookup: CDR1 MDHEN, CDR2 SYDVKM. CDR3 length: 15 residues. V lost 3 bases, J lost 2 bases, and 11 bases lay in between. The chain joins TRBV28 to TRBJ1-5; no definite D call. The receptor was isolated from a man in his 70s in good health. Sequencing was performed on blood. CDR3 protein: CASSFGEWGNQPQHF. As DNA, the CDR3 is TGTGCCAGCAGTTTTGGTGAATGGGGCAATCAGCCCCAGCATTTT. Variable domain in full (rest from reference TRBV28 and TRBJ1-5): DVKVTQSSRYLVKRTGEKVFLECVQDMDHENMFWYRQDPGLGLRLIYFSYDVKMKEKGDIPEGYSVSREKKERFSLILESASTNQTSMYLCASSFGEWGNQPQHFGDGTRLSIL.